The 20 T cell receptor beta chains below were found in one sample sequenced in a study of control samples from healthy donors and cancer patients. Using immunoSEQ multiplex PCR, the repertoire was profiled, and TCRdb retains in-frame clones only, with some absent. The data hold about 140,000 clones, with roughly 94% observed a single time. Sequenced input: blood. The receptors were sampled from a man in his forties in good health.

The J gene is TRBJ1-2, the V gene TRBV5-1; TRBD1 is a possible D gene (6 bases). The CDR3 sequence is 14 residues long. Germline lookup yields CDR1 SGHRS and CDR2 YFSETQ. Deletions cut 4 bases from V and 4 bases from J, with 14 bases between. The CDR3, as DNA: TGCGCCAGCAGCCCACGGGGGGGCGGCTATGGCTACACCTTC. It encodes CASSPRGGGYGYTF. The complete variable domain, with remaining parts taken from reference TRBV5-1 and TRBJ1-2, reads KAGVTQTPRYLIKTRGQQVTLSCSPISGHRSVSWYQQTPGQGLQFLFEYFSETQRNKGNFPGRFSGRQFSNSRSEMNVSTLELGDSALYLCASSPRGGGYGYTFGSGTRLTVV.

This sequence joins TRBV12-3 or TRBV12-4 and TRBJ1-3; D might be TRBD1 (5 bases). V was clipped by 6 bases and J by 9 bases, with 12 bases between them. The CDR3 consists of 12 residues. Written as DNA, the CDR3 is TGTGCCAGCAGCCAAGGGAGGGGCACCATATATTTT. Translating gives CASSQGRGTIYF.

V usage is TRBV6-6 and J usage is TRBJ2-7, with unresolved D. The CDR3 has 12 residues. Trimming shortened V by 0 bases and J by 4 bases, and 4 bases separated the two germline ends. Germline CDR1 MNHNY, CDR2 SVGAGI (reference sequence). The CDR3 sequence: CASSYSRYEQYF. CDR3 nucleotides: TGTGCCAGCAGTTACTCTAGGTACGAGCAGTACTTC.

The rearrangement uses TRBV6-1 and TRBJ2-2; TRBD2 is a possible D gene (6 bases). Trimming took off 1 base at V and 6 bases at J, with 9 bases between the two ends. Germline V gene data show CDR1 as MNHNS and CDR2 as SASEGT. This CDR3 has 14 amino acids. CDR3 region: CASSEGLAPGELFF. The CDR3 DNA sequence: TGTGCCAGCAGTGAAGGGCTAGCGCCCGGGGAGCTGTTTTTT.

The gene calls are TRBV4-1 and TRBJ2-7; 7 positions match TRBD1. The CDR3 is made up of 16 amino acids. V lost 3 bases and J lost 5; bases outside the gene matches: 13. Germline lookup yields CDR1 MGHRA and CDR2 YSYEKL. This chain's CDR3 is CASSHPGRDSLHEQYF. CDR3 in DNA: TGCGCCAGCAGCCATCCCGGCCGGGACAGTCTACACGAGCAGTACTTC.

This chain joins TRBV6-1 and TRBJ2-1; D is possibly TRBD1 (5 bases). CDR3 length: 15 residues. V lost 3 bases, J lost 2 bases, and 11 bases lay in between. Germline loops: CDR1 MNHNS, CDR2 SASEGT. The CDR3 reads CASSESVGPYNEQFF. In DNA form, the CDR3 reads TGTGCCAGCAGTGAGAGTGTGGGGCCCTACAATGAGCAGTTCTTC.

The gene calls are TRBV29-1 and TRBJ1-1; possible D gene TRBD1, 5 bases. Trimming removed 6 bases at V and 0 bases at J, with 17 bases between. CDR3 length: 15 residues. Per the germline V gene, CDR1 is SQVTM and CDR2 is ANQGSEA. CDR3 loop: CSVVSGTLLNTEAFF. CDR3 sequence (DNA): TGCAGCGTCGTTTCCGGGACTCTATTGAACACTGAAGCTTTCTTT.

The CDR3 sequence is CASSAGGNTDTQYF. The CDR3 DNA follows: TGTGCCAGCAGCGCAGGGGGGAATACAGATACGCAGTATTTT. The chain has TRBV5-6 and TRBJ2-3, with D perhaps matching TRBD1 (7 bases). V lost 4 bases to trimming and J lost 3 bases, with 12 bases between them. CDR3 size: 14 residues. CDR1 is SGHDT, CDR2 YYEEEE, per germline.

This chain links TRBV18 with TRBJ1-4, with D tentatively TRBD1 (5 bases). The germline gives CDR1 KGHSH, CDR2 LQKENI. The CDR3 runs to 15 residues. Trimming left V 6 bases short and J 8 bases short, with 19 bases between. The CDR3 is CASSRPGGQEEKLFF. The CDR3 DNA reads as TGTGCCAGCTCTCGACCTGGGGGTCAGGAGGAAAAACTGTTTTTT.

This clone came up once. The chain carries TRBV6-5 and TRBJ2-7, with 9 bases fitting TRBD1. Trimming at V came to 11 bases and at J to 1 base, leaving 6 bases not matched to a gene. The length of the CDR3 is 13 residues. In germline, CDR1 is MNHEY, CDR2 SVGAGI. DNA of the CDR3: TGTGCCGGTTCCGGGACAGGGTCCTACGAGCAGTACTTC. It yields the protein CAGSGTGSYEQYF.

This chain joins TRBV25-1 and TRBJ1-1; no definite D call. Trimming took 1 base from V and 6 from J, leaving 15 bases between them. Germline CDR1 reads MGHDK; CDR2 reads SYGVNS. The CDR3 is 15 residues long. CDR3 sequence (DNA): TGTGCCAGCAGTGAATTCATTCCGGGAAGGGCTGAAGCTTTCTTT. It specifies CASSEFIPGRAEAFF.

The table lists this clone with a few counts. V is TRBV6-5 and J is TRBJ1-4, with 8 bases fitting TRBD1. The CDR3 loop spans 13 amino acids. Per germline, CDR1 MNHEY and CDR2 SVGAGI. Trimming cost V 6 bases and J 8 bases; bases outside gene matches: 5. The CDR3 loop is CASSRDRGEKLFF. The CDR3 nucleotides read TGTGCCAGCAGCCGCGACAGGGGAGAAAAACTGTTTTTT.

The chain uses TRBV6-1 and TRBJ1-2, with D perhaps matching TRBD1 (6 bases). Trimming shortened V by 3 bases and J by 6 bases, and 11 bases separated the two germline ends. The CDR3 totals 13 residues. Germline CDR1 and CDR2: MNHNS and SASEGT. The CDR3 sequence is CASSDGGADGYTF. The DNA of the CDR3 is TGTGCCAGCAGTGACGGGGGCGCTGATGGCTACACCTTC.

The chain is built from TRBV7-3 and TRBJ2-3, with TRBD2 matching over 9 bases. The V gene's germline CDR1 is SGHTA and CDR2 FQGTGA. The length of the CDR3 is 15 residues. V trimming: 2 bases; J trimming: 0 bases; junction bases outside the gene matches: 0. The CDR3 spells CASSLAGGSTDTQYF. CDR3 nucleotides: TGTGCCAGCAGCTTAGCGGGGGGGAGCACAGATACGCAGTATTTT. The entire variable domain, with the rest obtained from reference TRBV7-3 and TRBJ2-3, is as follows: GAGVSQTPSNKVTEKGKYVELRCDPISGHTALYWYRQSLGQGPEFLIYFQGTGAADDSGLPNDRFFAVRPEGSVSTLKIQRTERGDSAVYLCASSLAGGSTDTQYFGPGTRLTVL.

V gene TRBV10-3 combines with J gene TRBJ1-1; D not resolved. The CDR3 consists of 19 residues. Per the germline V gene, CDR1 is ENHRY and CDR2 is SYGVKD. Trimming cost V 2 bases and J 1 base, with 23 bases left between them. The CDR3 DNA follows: TGTGCCATCAGTGAGCGCGTAATTCTAGGGTATTTGTCGAACACTGAAGCTTTCTTT. This encodes CAISERVILGYLSNTEAFF.

DNA for the CDR3: TGTGCCAGCAGCTTTACCCCCGAAATATCTGGGGCCAACGTCCTGACTTTC. Translation gives CASSFTPEISGANVLTF. This chain joins TRBV5-6 and TRBJ2-6, with D unresolved. Germline V gene data show CDR1 as SGHDT and CDR2 as YYEEEE. V was clipped by 2 bases and J by 1 base, with 13 bases between them. This CDR3 is built from 17 residues.

The rearrangement uses TRBV9 and TRBJ2-3, with D hard to call. The CDR3 sequence is 13 residues long. The V gene lost 0 bases and the J gene lost 3 bases, with 5 bases spanning the gap. Per the germline V gene, CDR1 is SGDLS and CDR2 is YYNGEE. In nucleotides, the CDR3 is TGTGCCAGCAGCGTAGAACAGACAGATACGCAGTATTTT. Translated: CASSVEQTDTQYF.

The J gene is TRBJ2-4, the V gene TRBV6-6; D is possibly TRBD2 (7 bases). V lost 3 bases to trimming and J lost 2 bases, with 11 bases between them. Looked up from germline, CDR1 is MNHNY and CDR2 is SVGAGI (reference sequence). This CDR3 has 15 amino acids. The CDR3 nucleotides are TGTGCCAGCAGTTATGGGGGGGCTTCCAAAAACATTCAGTACTTC. Translation: CASSYGGASKNIQYF.

This chain links TRBV13 with TRBJ2-7; D unclear. The germline V gene has CDR1 PRHDT and CDR2 FYEKMQ (reference sequence). Between the trimmed V and J ends, which lost 1 base and 2 bases, there was a span of 0 bases. CDR3 length: 11 amino acids. This CDR3 is CASSLAYEQYF. CDR3 sequence (DNA): TGTGCCAGCAGCTTAGCCTACGAGCAGTACTTC.

The chain uses TRBV7-6 and TRBJ2-7; TRBD2 matches 7 bases. The V gene end was trimmed by 3 bases and the J gene end by 4 bases; junction bases not matched to a gene: 12. Germline V gene sequence: CDR1 SGHVS, CDR2 FNYEAQ. CDR3 length equals 16 residues. As DNA, the CDR3 is TGTGCCAGCAGCTTTACTGATAGCGGGTCCCAGTACGAGCAGTACTTC. This gives the protein CASSFTDSGSQYEQYF.